This T cell receptor beta chain was identified during a study of shared clonotypes between healthy human individuals. Germline trimming cut 5 bases from V and 7 bases from J; bases unmatched to any gene: 4. The germline V gene encodes CDR1 LNHDA and CDR2 SQIVND (reference sequence). The length of the CDR3 is 14 residues. Donors were healthy HIV-negative adults without recently reported acute infections or vaccinations. DNA at around 210 ng, roughly 27,000 T cell genomes, went into sorted-subset replicate PCRs. Sequencing used immunoSEQ multiplex PCR; TCRdb keeps in-frame clones, though not all of them. The data show about 610,000 clones, 95% to 98% seen once.

The sample taken for sequencing was naive CD4+ T cells sorted from blood. The subset was: CD45RA+ positively selected. The TCR was taken from a woman aged 25 to 39 in good health. The rearrangement links TRBV19 to TRBJ1-6; 8 bases map to TRBD1. This CDR3 reads CASSPTGGNSPLHF. The CDR3 DNA reads TGTGCCAGTAGTCCCACAGGGGGAAATTCACCCCTCCACTTT. Full variable domain (remainder filled in from reference TRBV19 and TRBJ1-6): DGGITQSPKYLFRKEGQNVTLSCEQNLNHDAMYWYRQDPGQGLRLIYYSQIVNDFQKGDIAEGYSVSREKKESFPLTVTSAQKNPTAFYLCASSPTGGNSPLHFGNGTRLTVT.